These 17 T cell receptor beta chains came from one sample sequenced in a study of blood T cells in healthy people across ages. Then a second PCR, running roughly 7 to 12 cycles, was carried out with a sample-barcoded 5' primer and a J-beta primer mix. TCRdb re-called the 5' RACE reads with MiXCR, one entry per CDR3 protein. This repertoire shows 1.5 million to 2 million distinct CDR3 sequences, about 49% found once; its top ten account for less than 2.5%. Source material: blood. These receptors were obtained from a woman aged 40 to 55 in good health.

The sample holds a few counts of this clonotype. The chain links TRBV7-2 to TRBJ2-4; 8 bases match TRBD1. This CDR3 spans 18 amino acids. The germline gives CDR1 SGHTA, CDR2 FQGNSA. The junction had 21 bases not matched to a gene; V was cut back by 5 bases and J by 9 bases. The CDR3, as DNA: TGTGCCAGCAGCCCTTCTAGGCTTCGAGGGTCAGGGGGCAGCATTCAGTACTTC. Protein sequence: CASSPSRLRGSGGSIQYF.

This clonotype came up a few times. The CDR3 reads CASSPSFGSGGAHEQFF. CDR3 DNA sequence: TGTGCCAGCAGCCCAAGCTTTGGTAGCGGGGGGGCCCATGAGCAGTTCTTC. V usage is TRBV7-2 and J usage is TRBJ2-1; 11 bases fit TRBD2. Germline V gives CDR1 SGHTA, CDR2 FQGNSA. The J segment lost 8 bases and the V segment lost 5 bases, leaving 14 bases of the junction unmatched. There are 17 residues in the CDR3. Supplemented by reference TRBV7-2 and TRBJ2-1, the full variable domain reads GAGVSQSPSNKVTEKGKDVELRCDPISGHTALYWYRQSLGQGLEFLIYFQGNSAPDKSGLPSDRFSAERTGGSVSTLTIQRTQQEDSAVYLCASSPSFGSGGAHEQFFGPGTRLTVL.

The rearrangement uses TRBV7-9 and TRBJ1-2, with TRBD1 matching 8 bases. V trimming: 5 bases; J trimming: 3 bases; junction bases outside the gene matches: 11. Germline V gene lookup returns CDR1 SEHNR and CDR2 FQNEAQ (reference sequence). The CDR3 has 16 amino acids. In DNA, the CDR3 is TGTGCCAGCAGCCCTGGTGCTGGACAGGGCCACTATGGCTACACCTTC. The encoded protein is CASSPGAGQGHYGYTF.

This clonotype was seen a few times. The chain combines TRBV27 with TRBJ2-1, with 10 bases matching TRBD2. This CDR3 is built from 17 residues. The germline CDR1 and CDR2 sequences are MNHEY and SMNVEV (reference sequence). V lost 7 bases and J lost 6; bases outside the gene matches: 15. CDR3 region: CASTLGTSARLGNEQFF. CDR3 DNA: TGTGCCAGCACCCTAGGGACTAGCGCTAGGTTGGGCAATGAGCAGTTCTTC.

The chain couples TRBV10-3 to TRBJ2-7; D remains ambiguous. Per germline, CDR1 ENHRY and CDR2 SYGVKD. V lost 5 bases and J lost 5, with 13 bases in between. This CDR3 region has 13 residues. In DNA form, the CDR3 reads TGTGCCATCAGTCCCACGTCCCCGGACGAGCAGTACTTC. Its translation is CAISPTSPDEQYF.

This chain links TRBV7-3 with TRBJ2-1; 9 bases align to TRBD2. The J segment lost 0 bases and the V segment lost 5 bases, leaving 11 bases of the junction unmatched. The CDR3 covers 18 residues. Germline CDR1 and CDR2: SGHTA and FQGTGA. In nucleotides, the CDR3 is TGTGCCAGCAGCAGGAGGGCGGGGGGGCCTAGCTCCTACAATGAGCAGTTCTTC. Translating gives CASSRRAGGPSSYNEQFF.

On this clonotype itself: At one of its ends the junction is not consistent with the germline gene, which may arise from a read error. The V and J genes are TRBV18 and TRBJ1-6, with TRBD1 identical over 9 bases. The CDR3 extends over 20 amino acids. Germline V gene lookup returns CDR1 KGHSH and CDR2 LQKENI. CDR3 loop: CASSPRGSGKGQGGNSPLHF. The DNA of the CDR3 is TGTGCCAGTTCACCAAGGGGGTCCGGAAAGGGACAGGGAGGAAATTCACCCCTCCACTTT.

The table lists this clonotype with a few counts. The chain joins TRBV4-2 to TRBJ2-7; 11 nucleotides line up with TRBD2. The CDR3 contains 16 residues. The V gene end was trimmed by 1 base and the J gene end by 10 bases; junction bases not matched to a gene: 12. CDR1 is LGHNA and CDR2 is YNFKEQ in the germline V gene. The CDR3 sequence: CASSQASGLAASTQYF. CDR3 bases: TGTGCCAGCAGCCAAGCCTCGGGACTAGCGGCCTCAACCCAGTACTTC.

This clonotype appeared a few times. This rearrangement joins TRBV5-1 to TRBJ2-1; D possibly corresponds to TRBD1 (5 bases). The CDR3 has 14 amino acids. Trimming pared 7 bases from V and 4 bases from J, leaving 15 bases between. The germline V gene has CDR1 SGHRS and CDR2 YFSETQ. This chain's CDR3 is CASALQGSYNEQFF. Here the CDR3 DNA reads TGCGCCAGCGCCTTGCAGGGATCTTACAATGAGCAGTTCTTC.

The chain carries TRBV27 and TRBJ2-1; 9 nucleotides align to TRBD2. The germline V gene encodes CDR1 MNHEY and CDR2 SMNVEV (reference sequence). Trimming cost V 3 bases and J 7 bases; bases outside gene matches: 7. The CDR3 extends over 15 amino acids. The CDR3 spells CASSFSGLAWNEQFF. The CDR3 DNA follows: TGTGCCAGCAGTTTCTCCGGACTAGCGTGGAATGAGCAGTTCTTC.

Notes on this clonotype: One base away lies a much larger clone, so this may be a sequencing read error. The chain is built from TRBV20-1 and TRBJ2-3; D uncertain. Germline V gene lookup returns CDR1 DFQATT and CDR2 SNEGSKA (reference sequence). This CDR3 comprises 14 residues. CDR3 loop: CSATSTTSTDAQYF. As DNA, the CDR3 is TGCAGTGCTACAAGCACGACAAGCACAGATGCGCAGTATTTT.

The V call is TRBV7-9, the J call TRBJ2-7; TRBD1 matches 9 bases. The germline CDR1 and CDR2 sequences are SEHNR and FQNEAQ (reference sequence). After removal of 0 bases from V and 7 bases from J, the junction contained 7 bases not matched to a gene. This CDR3 contains 15 residues. The CDR3 bases are TGTGCCAGCAGCTTAGCGGGACAGGGACCGGGAGAGCAGTACTTC. Protein product: CASSLAGQGPGEQYF.

The chain couples TRBV12-3 or TRBV12-4 to TRBJ2-7, with 7 bases that match TRBD1. This CDR3 is built from 17 residues. The trim removed 1 base at V and 3 bases at J, leaving 12 bases unmatched. The CDR3 nucleotides are TGTGCCAGCAGTTTAGTAACAGGGACAGCGACAGACTACGAGCAGTACTTC. It yields the protein CASSLVTGTATDYEQYF.

In this sample, this clonotype turned up a few times. This chain connects TRBV4-3 to TRBJ1-2; D gene ambiguous. This CDR3 is built from 14 residues. The germline V and J ends were trimmed by 0 bases and 8 bases, with 13 bases remaining between them. Germline V gives CDR1 LGHNA, CDR2 YSLEER. The CDR3 nucleotides read TGCGCCAGCAGCCAAGATCCGGGCGGCTGGGGCTACACCTTC. It codes for CASSQDPGGWGYTF.

This sequence joins TRBV12-3 or TRBV12-4 and TRBJ2-7; 10 bases are shared with TRBD1. This CDR3 has 17 residues. V was pared by 6 bases and J by 2 bases, with 13 bases of the junction left unmatched. The chain's CDR3 is CASRIGSGQGSTYEQYF. The CDR3 DNA is TGTGCCAGCAGAATAGGGTCGGGACAGGGGAGTACCTACGAGCAGTACTTC.

Only one count was recorded for this clonotype. The chain joins TRBV5-1 to TRBJ1-1; D might be TRBD1 (5 bases). Trimming shortened V by 0 bases and J by 0 bases, and 15 bases separated the two germline ends. Germline V gene sequence: CDR1 SGHRS, CDR2 YFSETQ. The CDR3 sequence is 17 residues long. Here the CDR3 reads CASSLAGAGLVNTEAFF. CDR3 DNA: TGCGCCAGCAGCTTGGCCGGGGCAGGGCTGGTGAACACTGAAGCTTTCTTT.

This clonotype was detected a few times. This sequence joins TRBV7-9 and TRBJ2-1; no clear D gene. This CDR3 contains 12 residues. Germline CDR1 SEHNR, CDR2 FQNEAQ (reference sequence). The V and J ends lost 1 base and 9 bases respectively, with 7 bases between them. The CDR3 region is CASSLVRVEQFF. Here the CDR3 DNA reads TGTGCCAGCAGCTTAGTTCGTGTTGAGCAGTTCTTC.